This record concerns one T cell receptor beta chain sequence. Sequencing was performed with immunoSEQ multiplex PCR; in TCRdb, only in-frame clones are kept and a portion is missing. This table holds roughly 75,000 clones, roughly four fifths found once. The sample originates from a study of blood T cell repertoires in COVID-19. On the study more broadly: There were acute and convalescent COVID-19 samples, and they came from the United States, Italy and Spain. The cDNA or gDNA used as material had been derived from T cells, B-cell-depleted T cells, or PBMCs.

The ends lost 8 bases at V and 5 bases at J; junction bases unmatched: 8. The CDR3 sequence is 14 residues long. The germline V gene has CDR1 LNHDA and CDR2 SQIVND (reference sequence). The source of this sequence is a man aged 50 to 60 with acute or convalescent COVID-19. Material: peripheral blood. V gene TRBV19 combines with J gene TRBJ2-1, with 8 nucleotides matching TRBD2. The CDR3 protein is CASGKRGTDNEQFF. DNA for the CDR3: TGTGCCAGTGGGAAGCGGGGGACCGACAATGAGCAGTTCTTC. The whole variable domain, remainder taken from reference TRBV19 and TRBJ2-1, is DGGITQSPKYLFRKEGQNVTLSCEQNLNHDAMYWYRQDPGQGLRLIYYSQIVNDFQKGDIAEGYSVSREKKESFPLTVTSAQKNPTAFYLCASGKRGTDNEQFFGPGTRLTVL.